This T cell receptor (beta chain) was captured by sequencing in a study of T cell repertoires in cytomegalovirus infection. The wider study: Both a matching HLA type and CMV infection were indicated by public TCR beta signatures.

TCRdb fed the reads into MiXCR, producing one record per CDR3 protein. The sample lists 170,000 or so distinct CDR3 sequences; approximately 15% were seen once. About this clonotype: What it recognizes is unknown.

Study observations and caveats: Accumulated public TCR beta family frequency recognized individuals carrying CMV together with the relevant HLA. The response measured ex vivo was dominated by TCR beta clonotypes (HLA-C-restricted and CMV-specific).

The CDR3 runs 13 residues. V gave up 3 bases and J gave up 2 bases, with 6 bases separating them. Germline lookup yields CDR1 SEHNR and CDR2 FQNEAQ (reference sequence). Sample: PBMCs. The receptor was isolated from a human donor in good health (CMV status not recorded). Some clones in this sample may be carry-over from other donors' samples. V usage is TRBV7-9 and J usage is TRBJ2-3; D not certain. The CDR3 coding sequence is TGTGCCAGCAGCTTCTCGGCCACAGATACGCAGTATTTT. Its protein is CASSFSATDTQYF.